This T cell receptor beta chain was captured in a study of blood T cell repertoires in COVID-19. Study at large: COVID-19 samples from acute and convalescent phases originated in the United States, Italy and Spain. Sources were T cells, B-cell-depleted T cells, or PBMCs; the material itself was cDNA or gDNA.

In its sample, this clone was seen a few times. In the study's own analysis: How many nucleated cells were present was estimated from reference gene primer amplification. The data were produced by immunoSEQ multiplex PCR, yet TCRdb's version contains in-frame clones alone and is incomplete. The V and J calls and the clone size are those of that table, but D and trimming were determined from the DNA. The data contain about 46,000 clones, 91% of them singletons. The specimen was peripheral blood. The origin of this receptor is a man between 45 and 60 years old with acute or convalescent COVID-19.

CDR3 nucleotides: TGTGCCTGGAATAGGGAGGAGGACACTGAAGCTTTCTTT. Protein: CAWNREEDTEAFF. The chain carries TRBV30 and TRBJ1-1, with D hard to call. The ends were cut back, 4 bases at V and 3 bases at J, with 12 bases in the middle. The CDR3 loop spans 13 amino acids. The V gene's germline CDR1 is GTSNPN and CDR2 SVGIG (reference sequence).